This TCR beta chain emerged from a study of blood T cells in healthy people across ages. It was with a sample-barcoded 5' primer and a J-beta primer mix that a second PCR of roughly 6 to 11 cycles was run. One entry per CDR3 protein, called by TCRdb with MiXCR from the 5' RACE reads. The sample has fewer than 900,000 distinct CDR3 sequences; about half are singletons. The CDR3 sequence is 14 residues long. CDR1 ENHRY and CDR2 SYGVKD come from the germline V gene. Trimming pared 3 bases from V and 0 bases from J, leaving 6 bases between. Sequencing was carried out using blood. This chain links TRBV10-3 with TRBJ1-5; D is unclear. The sequence derives from a woman in her sixties or seventies in good health. The CDR3: CAISEQYSNQPQHF. CDR3 in DNA: TGTGCCATCAGTGAACAGTATAGCAATCAGCCCCAGCATTTT.